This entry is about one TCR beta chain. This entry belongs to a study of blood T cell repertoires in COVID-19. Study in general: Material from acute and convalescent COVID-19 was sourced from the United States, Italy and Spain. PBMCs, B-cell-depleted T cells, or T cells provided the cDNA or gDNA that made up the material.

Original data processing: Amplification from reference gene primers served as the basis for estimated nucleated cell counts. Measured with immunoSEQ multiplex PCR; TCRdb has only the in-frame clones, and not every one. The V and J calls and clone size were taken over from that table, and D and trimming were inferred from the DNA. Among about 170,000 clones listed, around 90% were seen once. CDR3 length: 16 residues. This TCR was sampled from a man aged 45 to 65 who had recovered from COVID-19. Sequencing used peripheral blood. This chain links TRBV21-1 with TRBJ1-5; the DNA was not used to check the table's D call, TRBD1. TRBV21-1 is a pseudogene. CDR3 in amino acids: CASTSSRDRGNQPQHF. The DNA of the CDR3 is TGTGCCAGCACCTCCTCCCGGGACAGGGGGAATCAGCCCCAGCATTTT.